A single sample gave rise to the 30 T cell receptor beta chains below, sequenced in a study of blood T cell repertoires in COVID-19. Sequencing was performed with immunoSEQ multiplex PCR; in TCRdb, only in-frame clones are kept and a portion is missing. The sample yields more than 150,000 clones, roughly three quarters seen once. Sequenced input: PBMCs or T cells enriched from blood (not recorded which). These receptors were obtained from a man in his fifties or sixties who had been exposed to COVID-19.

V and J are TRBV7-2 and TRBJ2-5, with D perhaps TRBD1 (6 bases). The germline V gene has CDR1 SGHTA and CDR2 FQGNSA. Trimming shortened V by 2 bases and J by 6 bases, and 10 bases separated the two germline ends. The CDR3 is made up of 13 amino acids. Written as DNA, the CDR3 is TGTGCCAGCAGCTTAACAGGGAGACAGACCCAGTACTTC. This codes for CASSLTGRQTQYF.

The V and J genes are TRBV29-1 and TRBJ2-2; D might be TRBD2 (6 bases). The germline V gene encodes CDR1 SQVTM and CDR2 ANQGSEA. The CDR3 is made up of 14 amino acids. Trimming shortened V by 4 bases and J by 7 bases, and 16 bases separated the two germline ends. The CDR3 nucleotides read TGCAGCGTTGTTTGGGCCCCGGGGGTCGGGGAGCTGTTTTTT. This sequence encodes CSVVWAPGVGELFF.

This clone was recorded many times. The chain's CDR3 is CASSQAGGNTGELFF. CDR3 sequence (DNA): TGTGCCAGCAGCCAAGCAGGGGGCAACACCGGGGAGCTGTTTTTT. The genes are TRBV14 and TRBJ2-2; TRBD1 agrees at 8 bases. The CDR3 is 15 residues long. The germline CDR1 and CDR2 sequences are SGHDN and FVKESK. The V gene end was trimmed by 1 base and the J gene end by 2 bases; junction bases not matched to a gene: 0. Filled out from reference TRBV14 and TRBJ2-2, the complete variable domain reads EAGVTQFPSHSVIEKGQTVTLRCDPISGHDNLYWYRRVMGKEIKFLLHFVKESKQDESGMPNNRFLAERTGGTYSTLKVQPAELEDSGVYFCASSQAGGNTGELFFGEGSRLTVL.

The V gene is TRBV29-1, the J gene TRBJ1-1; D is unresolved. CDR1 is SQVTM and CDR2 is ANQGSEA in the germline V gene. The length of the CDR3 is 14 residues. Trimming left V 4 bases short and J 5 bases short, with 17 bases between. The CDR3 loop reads CSVGYGSRRTEAFF. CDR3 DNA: TGCAGCGTTGGGTACGGCAGTCGGCGGACTGAAGCTTTCTTT.

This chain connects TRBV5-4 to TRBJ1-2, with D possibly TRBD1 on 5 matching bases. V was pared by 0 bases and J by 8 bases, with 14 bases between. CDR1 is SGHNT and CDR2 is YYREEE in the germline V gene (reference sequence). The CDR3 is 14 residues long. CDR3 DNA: TGTGCCAGCAGCTTGGCATGGGGCGCAGGAGGCTACACCTTC. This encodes CASSLAWGAGGYTF. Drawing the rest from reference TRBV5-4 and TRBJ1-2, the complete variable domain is ETGVTQSPTHLIKTRGQQVTLRCSSQSGHNTVSWYQQALGQGPQFIFQYYREEENGRGNFPPRFSGLQFPNYSSELNVNALELDDSALYLCASSLAWGAGGYTFGSGTRLTVV.

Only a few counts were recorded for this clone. The CDR3 DNA reads TGTGCCATCAGTGAGGCAGGGCGAACCGGGGAGCTGTTTTTT. Amino acid sequence: CAISEAGRTGELFF. V gene TRBV10-3 combines with J gene TRBJ2-2; tentatively, D is TRBD1 (5 bases). The V gene lost 2 bases and the J gene lost 5 bases, with 9 bases spanning the gap. This CDR3 spans 14 amino acids. Looked up from germline, CDR1 is ENHRY and CDR2 is SYGVKD.

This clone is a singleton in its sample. The CDR3 region is CASSEGTSGTYEQYF. CDR3 in DNA: TGTGCCAGCAGCGAGGGGACTAGCGGAACCTACGAGCAGTACTTC. V is TRBV9 and J is TRBJ2-7, with 11 positions matching TRBD2. CDR3 length: 15 residues. Germline V CDR1 and CDR2: SGDLS, YYNGEE. After removal of 3 bases from V and 2 bases from J, the junction contained 4 bases not matched to a gene.

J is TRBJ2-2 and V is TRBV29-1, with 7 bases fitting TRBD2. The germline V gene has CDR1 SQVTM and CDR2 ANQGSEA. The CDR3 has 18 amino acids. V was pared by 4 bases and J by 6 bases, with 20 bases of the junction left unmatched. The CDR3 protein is CSVVSTQGGRLTAGELFF. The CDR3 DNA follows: TGCAGCGTTGTATCAACTCAGGGAGGGAGGTTAACGGCCGGGGAGCTGTTTTTT.

The CDR3 nucleotides read TGTGCCAGCAGTCGTGGGGTCGGGGTCCGCGAGCAGTACTTC. It translates to CASSRGVGVREQYF. The V and J genes are TRBV25-1 and TRBJ2-7, with D possibly being TRBD2 (5 bases). V dropped 5 bases and J dropped 6 bases, with 17 bases sitting between them. This CDR3 is 14 amino acids long. The V gene's germline CDR1 is MGHDK and CDR2 SYGVNS.

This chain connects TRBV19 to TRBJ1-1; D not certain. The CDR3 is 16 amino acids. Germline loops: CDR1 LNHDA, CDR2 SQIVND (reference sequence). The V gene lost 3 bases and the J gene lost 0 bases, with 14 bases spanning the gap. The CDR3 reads CASSIPPAPMNTEAFF. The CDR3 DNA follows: TGTGCCAGTAGTATCCCCCCAGCGCCCATGAACACTGAAGCTTTCTTT. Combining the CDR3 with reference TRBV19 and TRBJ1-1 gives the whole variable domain DGGITQSPKYLFRKEGQNVTLSCEQNLNHDAMYWYRQDPGQGLRLIYYSQIVNDFQKGDIAEGYSVSREKKESFPLTVTSAQKNPTAFYLCASSIPPAPMNTEAFFGQGTRLTVV.

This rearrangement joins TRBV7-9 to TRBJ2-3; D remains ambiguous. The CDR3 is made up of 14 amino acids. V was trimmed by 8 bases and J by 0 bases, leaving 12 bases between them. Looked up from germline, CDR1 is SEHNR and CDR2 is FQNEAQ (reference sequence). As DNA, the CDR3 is TGTGCCAGCTCCTGGGCTGTCAGCACAGATACGCAGTATTTT. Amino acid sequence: CASSWAVSTDTQYF.

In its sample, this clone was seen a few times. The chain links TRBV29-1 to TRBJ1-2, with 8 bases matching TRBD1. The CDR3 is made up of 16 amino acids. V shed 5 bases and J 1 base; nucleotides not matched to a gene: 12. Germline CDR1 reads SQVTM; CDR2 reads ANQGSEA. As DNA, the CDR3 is TGCAGCGTTTCATCGGTGGGACAGGTCGGTAACTATGGCTACACCTTC. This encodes CSVSSVGQVGNYGYTF.

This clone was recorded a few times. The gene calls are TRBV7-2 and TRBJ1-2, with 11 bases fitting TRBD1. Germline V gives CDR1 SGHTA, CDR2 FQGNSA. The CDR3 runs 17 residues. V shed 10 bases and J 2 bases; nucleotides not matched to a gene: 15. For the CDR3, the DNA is TGTGCCACCACCCAATTGGGGGGGACAGGGGGAAACTATGGCTACACCTTC. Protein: CATTQLGGTGGNYGYTF.

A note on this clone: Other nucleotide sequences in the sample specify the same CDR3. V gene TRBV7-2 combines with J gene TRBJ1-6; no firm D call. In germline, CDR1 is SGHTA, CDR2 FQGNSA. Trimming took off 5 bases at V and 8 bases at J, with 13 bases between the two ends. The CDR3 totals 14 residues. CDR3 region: CASSLGPGDSPLHF. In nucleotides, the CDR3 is TGTGCCAGCAGCCTGGGCCCCGGCGATTCACCCCTCCACTTT.

This CDR3 reads CASSRDFNTGELFF. CDR3 nucleotide sequence: TGTGCCAGCAGCCGGGACTTCAACACCGGGGAGCTGTTTTTT. V is TRBV9 and J is TRBJ2-2; a weak D match, TRBD2 (6 bases). V gave up 4 bases and J gave up 2 bases, with 9 bases separating them. Germline lookup yields CDR1 SGDLS and CDR2 YYNGEE. CDR3 size: 14 residues. The variable domain in full, completed from reference TRBV9 and TRBJ2-2, reads DSGVTQTPKHLITATGQRVTLRCSPRSGDLSVYWYQQSLDQGLQFLIQYYNGEERAKGNILERFSAQQFPDLHSELNLSSLELGDSALYFCASSRDFNTGELFFGEGSRLTVL.

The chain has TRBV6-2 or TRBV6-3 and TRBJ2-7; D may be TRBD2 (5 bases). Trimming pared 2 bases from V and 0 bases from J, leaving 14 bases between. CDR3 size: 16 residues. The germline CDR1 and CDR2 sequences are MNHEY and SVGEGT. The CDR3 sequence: CASSYSRESGSYEQYF. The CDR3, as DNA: TGTGCCAGCAGTTACAGTAGGGAGTCAGGCTCCTACGAGCAGTACTTC.

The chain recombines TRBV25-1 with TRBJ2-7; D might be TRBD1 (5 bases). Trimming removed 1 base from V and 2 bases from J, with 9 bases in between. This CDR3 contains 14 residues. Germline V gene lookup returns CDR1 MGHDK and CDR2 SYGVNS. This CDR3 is CASSELSGTYEQYF. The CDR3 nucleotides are TGTGCCAGCAGTGAATTGTCAGGGACCTACGAGCAGTACTTC.

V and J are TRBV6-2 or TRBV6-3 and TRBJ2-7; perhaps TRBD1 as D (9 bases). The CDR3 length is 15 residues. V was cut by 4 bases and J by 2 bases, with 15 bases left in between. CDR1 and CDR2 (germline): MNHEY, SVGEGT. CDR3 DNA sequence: TGTGCCAGCAGTTTAGCGGGACAGGGTACCTACGAGCAGTACTTC. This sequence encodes CASSLAGQGTYEQYF.

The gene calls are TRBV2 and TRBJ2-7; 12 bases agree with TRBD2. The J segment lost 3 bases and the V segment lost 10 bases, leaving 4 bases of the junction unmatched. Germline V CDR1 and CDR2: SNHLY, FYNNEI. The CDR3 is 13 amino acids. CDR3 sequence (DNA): TGTGCCACCGGGACTAGCGGGTTCTACGAGCAGTACTTC. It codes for CATGTSGFYEQYF.

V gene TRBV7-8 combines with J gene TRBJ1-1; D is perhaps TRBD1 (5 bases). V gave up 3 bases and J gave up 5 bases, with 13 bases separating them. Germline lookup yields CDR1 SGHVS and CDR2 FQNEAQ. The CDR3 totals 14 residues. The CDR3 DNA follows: TGTGCCAGCAGCTTTGGGGGGAGTGTGACTGAAGCTTTCTTT. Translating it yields CASSFGGSVTEAFF.

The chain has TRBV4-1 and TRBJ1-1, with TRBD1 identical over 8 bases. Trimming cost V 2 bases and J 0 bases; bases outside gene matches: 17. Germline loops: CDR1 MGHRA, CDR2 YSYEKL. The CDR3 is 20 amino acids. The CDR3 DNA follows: TGCGCCAGCAGCCAAAAGGCGGACAGGGCGTTACATGTCGTGAACACTGAAGCTTTCTTT. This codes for CASSQKADRALHVVNTEAFF.

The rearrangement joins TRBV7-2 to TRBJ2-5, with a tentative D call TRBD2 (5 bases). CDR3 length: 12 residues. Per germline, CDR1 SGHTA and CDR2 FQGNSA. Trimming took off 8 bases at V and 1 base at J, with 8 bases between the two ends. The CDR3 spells CASEGPQETQYF. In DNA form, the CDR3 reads TGTGCCAGCGAGGGTCCCCAAGAGACCCAGTACTTC.

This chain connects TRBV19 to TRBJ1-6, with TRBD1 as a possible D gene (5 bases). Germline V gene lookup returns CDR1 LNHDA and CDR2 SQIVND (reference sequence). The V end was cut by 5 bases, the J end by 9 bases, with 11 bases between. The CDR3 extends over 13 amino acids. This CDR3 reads CASSPRTFSPLHF. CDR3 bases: TGTGCCAGTAGTCCACGGACATTTTCACCCCTCCACTTT.

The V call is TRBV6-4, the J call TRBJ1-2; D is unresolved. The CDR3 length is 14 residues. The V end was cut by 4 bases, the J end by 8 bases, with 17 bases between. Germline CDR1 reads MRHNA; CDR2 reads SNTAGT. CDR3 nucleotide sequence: TGTGCCAGCAGTGCTGAGGGCGCCAACGGGGGCTACACCTTC. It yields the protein CASSAEGANGGYTF.

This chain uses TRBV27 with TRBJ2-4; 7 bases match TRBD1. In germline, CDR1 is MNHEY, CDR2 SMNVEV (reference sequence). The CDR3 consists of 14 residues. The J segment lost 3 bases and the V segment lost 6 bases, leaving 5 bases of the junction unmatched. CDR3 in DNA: TGTGCCAGCAGCACCGACAGGGTCAAAAACATTCAGTACTTC. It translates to CASSTDRVKNIQYF.

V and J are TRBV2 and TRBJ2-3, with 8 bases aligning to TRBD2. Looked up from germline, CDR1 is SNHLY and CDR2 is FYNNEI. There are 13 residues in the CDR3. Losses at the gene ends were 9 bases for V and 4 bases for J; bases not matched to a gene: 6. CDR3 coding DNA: TGTGCCAGAGCGGGAGAATTTTCAGATACGCAGTATTTT. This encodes CARAGEFSDTQYF.

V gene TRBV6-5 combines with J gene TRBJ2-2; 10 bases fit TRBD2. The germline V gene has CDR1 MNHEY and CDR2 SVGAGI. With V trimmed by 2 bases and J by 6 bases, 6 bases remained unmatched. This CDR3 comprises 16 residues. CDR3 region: CASSYLAGVSAGELFF. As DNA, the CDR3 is TGTGCCAGCAGTTACCTAGCGGGAGTCTCGGCCGGGGAGCTGTTTTTT.

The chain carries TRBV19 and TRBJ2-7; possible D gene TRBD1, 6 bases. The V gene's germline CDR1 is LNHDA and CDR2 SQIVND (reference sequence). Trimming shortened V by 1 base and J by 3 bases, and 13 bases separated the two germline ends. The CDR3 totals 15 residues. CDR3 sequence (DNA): TGTGCCAGTAGTATAGTCATGGGACACCGCTACGAGCAGTACTTC. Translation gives CASSIVMGHRYEQYF.

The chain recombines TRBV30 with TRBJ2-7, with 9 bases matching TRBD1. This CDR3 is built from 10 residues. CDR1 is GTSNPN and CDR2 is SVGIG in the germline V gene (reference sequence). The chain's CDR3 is CASDRGEQYF. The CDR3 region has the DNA TGTGCTTCGGACAGGGGCGAGCAGTACTTC.

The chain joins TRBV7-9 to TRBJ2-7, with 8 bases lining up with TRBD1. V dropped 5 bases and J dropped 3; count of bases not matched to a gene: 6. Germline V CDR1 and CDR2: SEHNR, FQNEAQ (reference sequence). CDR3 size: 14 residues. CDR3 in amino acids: CASSAGTGLYEQYF. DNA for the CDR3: TGTGCCAGCAGCGCGGGGACAGGACTCTACGAGCAGTACTTC.